The next 9 T cell receptor beta chains were all read from a single sample in a study of beta chain features in type 1 diabetes. cDNA synthesis used the whole RNA isolate, giving expressed TCRB sequences. The assay was immunoSEQ multiplex PCR, and TCRdb's table has in-frame clones only and misses some. The data contain around 400,000 clones, 10% to 15% of them singletons. The sample consisted of naive CD4+ T cells from blood. These TCRs come from a young man in good health.

Note on this clone: The germline gene is not matched at one end of the junction; a read error may be the cause. The V call is TRBV7-2, the J call TRBJ2-3; no firm D call. This CDR3 comprises 17 residues. The germline V gene has CDR1 SGHTA and CDR2 FQGNSA. The CDR3 nucleotides are TGTGCCAGCAGCTTCCACCCTTTCTTGGGTCACACAGCTACGCAGTATTTT. Encoded protein: CASSFHPFLGHTATQYF.

This clone was counted a few times. Other DNA sequences from this sample encode an identical CDR3 as well. The chain uses TRBV7-2 and TRBJ2-3; the match to TRBD2 covers 12 bases. The CDR3 is 15 residues long. The J segment lost 6 bases and the V segment lost 6 bases, leaving 7 bases of the junction unmatched. Germline V lookup: CDR1 SGHTA, CDR2 FQGNSA. CDR3 loop: CASSSSGGAADTQYF. The CDR3 coding sequence is TGTGCCAGCAGTTCTAGCGGGGGGGCTGCTGATACGCAGTATTTT.

J is TRBJ2-3 and V is TRBV30, with 7 bases that match TRBD2. Trimming cost V 2 bases and J 2 bases; bases outside gene matches: 10. CDR1 GTSNPN and CDR2 SVGIG come from the germline V gene (reference sequence). The length of the CDR3 is 16 residues. CDR3: CAWSYGASGDTDTQYF. As DNA, the CDR3 is TGTGCCTGGAGTTATGGGGCTAGCGGCGACACAGATACGCAGTATTTT.

This clone was recorded a few times. The chain has TRBV28 and TRBJ2-2; TRBD1 might be the D (5 bases). Germline-derived CDR1 and CDR2 are MDHEN and SYDVKM. V was trimmed by 5 bases and J by 8 bases, leaving 15 bases between them. The CDR3 extends over 14 amino acids. CDR3 amino acids: CASSEPTDAGELFF. DNA for the CDR3: TGTGCCAGCAGTGAACCGACAGATGCAGGGGAGCTGTTTTTT.

A remark on this clone: Other DNA sequences within the sample encode an identical CDR3. The CDR3 region is CASSYGQGGGYTF. The CDR3 DNA is TGTGCCAGCAGTTACGGGCAGGGAGGAGGCTACACCTTC. This rearrangement joins TRBV6-5 to TRBJ1-2; weak D call: TRBD1 (5 bases). The length of the CDR3 is 13 residues. CDR1 MNHEY and CDR2 SVGAGI come from the germline V gene. V shed 2 bases and J shed 8 bases, with 12 bases lying between them.

This rearrangement joins TRBV7-2 to TRBJ2-6; 8 bases match TRBD1. The trim removed 7 bases at V and 0 bases at J, leaving 5 bases unmatched. The CDR3 runs 16 residues. CDR1 SGHTA and CDR2 FQGNSA come from the germline V gene. The CDR3 DNA reads as TGTGCCAGCACTGACAGGGGAGGCTCTGGGGCCAACGTCCTGACTTTC. It encodes CASTDRGGSGANVLTF.

The chain has TRBV25-1 and TRBJ2-7; D is possibly TRBD2 (6 bases). V lost 6 bases, J lost 0 bases, and 9 bases lay in between. The CDR3 extends over 13 amino acids. Per the germline V gene, CDR1 is MGHDK and CDR2 is SYGVNS. The CDR3 region is CASREDYSYEQYF. The CDR3 bases are TGTGCCAGCAGGGAGGACTACTCCTACGAGCAGTACTTC.

This clone was counted only a few times. The rearrangement links TRBV19 to TRBJ1-5; D may be TRBD1 (6 bases). Germline V gene data show CDR1 as LNHDA and CDR2 as SQIVND (reference sequence). This CDR3 has 16 residues. V lost 6 bases and J lost 2, with 17 bases in between. In DNA, the CDR3 is TGTGCCAGTAGATCCCGCGGCAGGGGCGGCAATCAGCCCCAGCATTTT. Translation gives CASRSRGRGGNQPQHF.

J is TRBJ1-2 and V is TRBV28; D is undetermined. Trimming pared 2 bases from V and 0 bases from J, leaving 16 bases between. Germline lookup yields CDR1 MDHEN and CDR2 SYDVKM. The CDR3 contains 17 residues. CDR3 residues: CASSLPGLIWANYGYTF. CDR3 in DNA: TGTGCCAGCAGTTTACCGGGTCTTATTTGGGCTAACTATGGCTACACCTTC.